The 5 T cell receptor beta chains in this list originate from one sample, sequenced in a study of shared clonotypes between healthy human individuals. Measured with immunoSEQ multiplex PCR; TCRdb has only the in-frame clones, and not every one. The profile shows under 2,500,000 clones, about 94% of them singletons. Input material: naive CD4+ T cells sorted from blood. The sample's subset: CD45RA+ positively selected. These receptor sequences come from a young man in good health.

CDR3 residues: CASSFAAFRGGNTEAFF. CDR3 nucleotide sequence: TGTGCCAGCAGCTTCGCAGCCTTCAGGGGTGGGAACACTGAAGCTTTCTTT. This chain connects TRBV7-9 to TRBJ1-1; weak D call: TRBD1 (6 bases). V was clipped by 3 bases and J by 1 base, with 18 bases between them. Germline V CDR1 and CDR2: SEHNR, FQNEAQ (reference sequence). This CDR3 comprises 17 residues.

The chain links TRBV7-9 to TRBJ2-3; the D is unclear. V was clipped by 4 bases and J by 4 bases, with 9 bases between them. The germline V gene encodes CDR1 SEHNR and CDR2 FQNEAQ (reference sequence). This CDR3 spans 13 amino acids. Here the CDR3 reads CASSSIQADTQYF. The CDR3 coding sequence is TGTGCCAGCAGCTCCATCCAGGCAGATACGCAGTATTTT.

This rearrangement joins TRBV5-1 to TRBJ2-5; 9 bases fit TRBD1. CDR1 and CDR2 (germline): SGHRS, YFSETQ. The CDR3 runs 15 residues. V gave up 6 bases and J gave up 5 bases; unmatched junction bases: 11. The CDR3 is CASKRTGAPGETQYF. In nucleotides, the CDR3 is TGCGCCAGCAAGAGGACAGGGGCCCCGGGGGAGACCCAGTACTTC.

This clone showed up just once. CDR3 in amino acids: CASSDSRLWQAKKNEKLFF. Written as DNA, the CDR3 is TGTGCCAGCAGTGACTCAAGGTTGTGGCAAGCTAAAAAAAACGAAAAACTGTTTTTT. V usage is TRBV6-4 and J usage is TRBJ1-4; D not certain. This CDR3 is 19 amino acids long. V gave up 0 bases and J gave up 8 bases, with 25 bases separating them. Germline V lookup: CDR1 MRHNA, CDR2 SNTAGT.

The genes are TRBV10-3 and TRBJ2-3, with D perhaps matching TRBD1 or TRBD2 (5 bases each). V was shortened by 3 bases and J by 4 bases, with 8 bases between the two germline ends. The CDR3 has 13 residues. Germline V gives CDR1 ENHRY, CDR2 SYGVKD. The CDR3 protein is CAISDMGADTQYF. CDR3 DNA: TGTGCCATCAGTGATATGGGGGCAGATACGCAGTATTTT.